This TCR beta chain was sequenced for a study of blood T cell repertoires in COVID-19. On the study more broadly: Collection of acute and convalescent COVID-19 samples took place in the United States, Italy and Spain. Sources were T cells, B-cell-depleted T cells, or PBMCs; the material itself was cDNA or gDNA.

Under the authors' procedure: Amplifying reference gene primers gave estimates of nucleated cell counts. Clones were sequenced by immunoSEQ multiplex PCR, and TCRdb holds only the in-frame ones, with some missing. V and J calls and clone size follow that table, whereas D and trimming were derived from the DNA. The sample lists roughly 56,000 clones; 92% were seen once. The sequenced sample consisted of peripheral blood. The sequence was obtained from a man between 50 and 59 years old with active COVID-19.

The CDR3 loop reads CASGGGSESSYNEQFF. CDR3 coding DNA: TGTGCCAGCGGGGGGGGTTCAGAGAGCTCCTACAATGAGCAGTTCTTC. The V gene is TRBV28, the J gene TRBJ2-1; 7 bases match TRBD2. There are 16 residues in the CDR3. Germline V gene sequence: CDR1 MDHEN, CDR2 SYDVKM. Trimming took 8 bases from V and 0 from J; bases not matched to a gene: 10.